The 8 T cell receptor beta chains listed next were all sequenced from one sample in a study of spatial heterogeneity in lung cancer. Points from the study as a whole: The study found that expanded intratumoral alpha and beta TCR counts tracked tumor mutation counts.

Time point given: sample taken at primary tumor resection. Their antigens remain unidentified. TCRdb passed the 5' RACE reads through MiXCR, listing each CDR3 protein once. Of about 100,000 distinct CDR3 sequences in the sample, roughly 4.5% were seen once. Sequencing was performed on lung tumor tissue, taken at surgery. Every receptor here comes from a male donor with early-stage non-small cell lung cancer.

Notes on this clonotype: At one end, the junction sequence differs from germline, possibly due to a read error. The CDR3 DNA is TGCGCCAGCAGCCCCATTGCGGGAGGGGCAGATACGCTGTATTTT. It translates to CASSPIAGGADTLYF. The V gene is TRBV5-1, the J gene TRBJ2-3; 9 nucleotides match TRBD2. The germline gives CDR1 SGHRS, CDR2 YFSETQ. The CDR3 is made up of 15 amino acids.

The table lists this clonotype with many counts. The V call is TRBV28, the J call TRBJ2-7, with a weak D call TRBD1 (6 bases). There are 13 residues in the CDR3. Germline CDR1 MDHEN, CDR2 SYDVKM. Trimming cost V 3 bases and J 3 bases, with 9 bases left between them. CDR3 DNA: TGTGCCAGCAGTTTCGTGGACAGCTACGAGCAGTACTTC. It codes for CASSFVDSYEQYF.

CDR3 protein: CASSQDGPNTEAFF. The CDR3 bases are TGTGCCAGCAGCCAAGATGGGCCGAACACTGAAGCTTTCTTT. The chain joins TRBV4-2 to TRBJ1-1, with no clear D. This CDR3 has 14 residues. Trimming removed 0 bases from V and 1 base from J, with 6 bases in between. Germline CDR1 and CDR2: LGHNA and YNFKEQ.

This clonotype was found many times. The chain couples TRBV12-3 or TRBV12-4 to TRBJ2-5; D is ambiguous. V gave up 2 bases and J gave up 5 bases, with 24 bases separating them. The CDR3 runs to 18 residues. CDR3 residues: CASSLYKYFGGFGETQYF. In DNA, the CDR3 is TGTGCCAGCAGTTTATATAAGTATTTTGGCGGTTTTGGGGAGACCCAGTACTTC.

V is TRBV6-5 and J is TRBJ1-4, with D tentatively TRBD1 (5 bases). Germline CDR1 and CDR2: MNHEY and SVGAGI. The V end was cut by 10 bases, the J end by 7 bases, with 16 bases between. The CDR3 has 13 amino acids. DNA of the CDR3: TGTGCCAACAAACGCCAGGGCGGTGAAAAACTGTTTTTT. It translates to CANKRQGGEKLFF.

This clonotype was recorded at least ten times. The chain joins TRBV29-1 to TRBJ2-3; tentatively, D is TRBD2 (6 bases). V gave up 1 base and J gave up 4 bases, with 15 bases separating them. The germline V gene has CDR1 SQVTM and CDR2 ANQGSEA. The CDR3 runs to 15 residues. The CDR3 sequence is CSVEARRELADTQYF. CDR3 nucleotide sequence: TGCAGCGTTGAAGCCCGCCGGGAGTTGGCAGATACGCAGTATTTT.

This clonotype was counted many times. J is TRBJ1-4 and V is TRBV6-5; D unresolved. This CDR3 spans 15 amino acids. Germline CDR1 MNHEY, CDR2 SVGAGI. V dropped 7 bases and J dropped 0 bases, with 12 bases sitting between them. DNA for the CDR3: TGTGCCAGCAAGGAGAGTACGGCAACTAATGAAAAACTGTTTTTT. Translating gives CASKESTATNEKLFF.

This clonotype was recorded many times. This rearrangement joins TRBV10-3 to TRBJ2-7; TRBD1 aligns across 7 bases. V trimming: 6 bases; J trimming: 2 bases; junction bases outside the gene matches: 4. This CDR3 spans 13 amino acids. Looked up from germline, CDR1 is ENHRY and CDR2 is SYGVKD. The CDR3 DNA reads TGTGCCATCAGAACCGGGACAGCCTACGAGCAGTACTTC. Its translation: CAIRTGTAYEQYF.